The rows below give T cell receptor beta chains drawn from one sample of a study of OX40 agonist ivuxolimab in advanced cancers. The protocol was immunoSEQ multiplex PCR, while the TCRdb copy is restricted to in-frame clones and leaves out a portion. The table includes approximately 70,000 clones, about nine tenths detected once. The source was CD4+ or CD8+ T cells sorted from blood, collected in a trial of the OX40 agonist ivuxolimab. These receptors came from an adult with an advanced solid tumor such as melanoma, head and neck, liver or kidney cancer. Both conserved end residues are part of each CDR3. Each record gives: clone size, D gene, J gene, V gene, CDR3 DNA, CDR3 protein. A D gene is named only where the DNA matches it firmly. Rows may omit the clone size; those that give it use once, few, many or a size class.

>.|.|TRBJ2-1|TRBV19
TGTGCCAGTAGTATCCCTTGGGGGGACCGTTACAATGAGCAGTTCTTC
CASSIPWGDRYNEQFF
>.|.|TRBJ1-4|TRBV28
TGTGCCAGCAGTGACATAGAGCTTAATGAAAAACTGTTTTTT
CASSDIELNEKLFF
>once|TRBD1|TRBJ2-7|TRBV19
TGTGCCAGTAGTATTACCCGAGGGACAGGGGTATCCTACGAGCAGTACTTC
CASSITRGTGVSYEQYF
>.|.|TRBJ1-1|TRBV2
TGTGCCAGCAGTGACAGACCCGTACTGCCGGCTTTCTTT
CASSDRPVLPAFF
>.|TRBD2|TRBJ2-5|TRBV7-3
TGTGCCAGCAGCTTAACGGCGGGGGAACAAGAGACCCAGTACTTC
CASSLTAGEQETQYF
>.|.|TRBJ2-5|TRBV7-2
TGTGCCAGCAGCTTAACGGGCGGAGGTTTAGAGACCCAGTACTTC
CASSLTGGGLETQYF
>.|.|TRBJ2-7|TRBV4-2
TGTGCCAGCAGCCAAGTCGGGGGCTCCTACGAGCAGTACTTC
CASSQVGGSYEQYF
>.|TRBD1|TRBJ2-1|TRBV4-2
TGTGCCAGCAGCCAAGATCCTGGGACAGCGAGTAACAATGAGCAGTTCTTC
CASSQDPGTASNNEQFF
>.|.|TRBJ2-7|TRBV2
TGTGCCAGCAGTGACACCAACTCCTACGAGCAGTACTTT
CASSDTNSYEQYF
>.|.|TRBJ1-1|TRBV5-1
TGCGCCAGCAGCTTCGGACCGGCCGGGACTGAAGCTTTCTTT
CASSFGPAGTEAFF
>.|.|TRBJ2-7|TRBV6-1
TGTGCCAGCAGTGAAGGGAGGATGGGGGCCTACGAGCAGTACTTC
CASSEGRMGAYEQYF